The TCR beta chain under discussion was sequenced for a study of regulatory dendritic cells for organ transplantation. Whole-study results and caveats: Regulatory dendritic cells appeared to expand memory CD8+ clones less than mature ones.

Clones were read by immunoSEQ multiplex PCR, and TCRdb kept only the in-frame ones, dropping some. This sample yields under 40,000 clones, of which about 89% are seen a single time; over 0.1% belongs to the top ten. To note about this clone: The antigen remains unidentified.

Germline loops: CDR1 SGHTA, CDR2 FQGNSA. The CDR3 extends over 14 amino acids. J lost 6 bases, V lost 4 bases, and 6 bases had no gene match. The J gene is TRBJ2-1, the V gene TRBV7-2, with 7 bases identical to TRBD2. Sequencing was done on a sample of naive CD8+ T cells from blood. Stated subset: CD45RA+ naive T cells. The sequence was collected from a human donor in good health. The CDR3 reads CASSSIAGLNEQFF. In DNA, the CDR3 is TGTGCCAGCAGCTCTATAGCGGGCCTCAATGAGCAGTTCTTC.